One and the same sample provided the 19 T cell receptor beta chains below, sequenced in a study of T cells expressing NK-cell markers. TCRdb re-called the 5' RACE reads; one entry per CDR3 protein, DNA not given. The sample has tens of thousands of distinct CDR3 sequences. The sequenced sample was blood T cells: a sorted CD56 or NKG2C T cell subset, CD4+ or CD8+ T cells, or bulk PBMC T cells (not recorded which). Receptor source: a woman between 18 and 75 years old in good health.

This chain uses TRBV5-1 with TRBJ2-7; without DNA, the TCRdb call of TRBD2 cannot be checked. This CDR3 spans 11 amino acids. CDR1 is SGHRS, CDR2 YFSETQ, per germline. CDR3 region: CASAAGVEQYF.

The J gene is TRBJ2-3, the V gene TRBV7-3; TCRdb calls TRBD2, which cannot be checked without DNA. CDR1 SGHTA and CDR2 FQGTGA come from the germline V gene. CDR3 length: 16 residues. The CDR3 region is CASSLNPGLTTDTQYF.

V and J are TRBV7-3 and TRBJ2-1; TCRdb's D gene call, TRBD2, goes unchecked for lack of DNA. Germline loops: CDR1 SGHTA, CDR2 FQGTGA. The CDR3 consists of 15 residues. CDR3 region: CASSPSRMDDNEQFF.

J is TRBJ2-2 and V is TRBV24-1; TCRdb returns TRBD1, unconfirmable since there is no DNA. Germline values: CDR1 KGHDR, CDR2 SFDVKD. The CDR3 runs to 15 residues. The CDR3 sequence: CATGGGPWDTGELFF.

The CDR3 sequence: CASSPSTGTGSYEQYF. The chain uses TRBV2 and TRBJ2-7; the D gene TCRdb calls, TRBD1, cannot be checked with no DNA. The CDR3 covers 16 residues. Germline values: CDR1 SNHLY, CDR2 FYNNEI.

CDR3: CASSQETGQSSYNEQFF. The chain joins TRBV3-1 to TRBJ2-1; the TCRdb D gene call, TRBD1, has no DNA to confirm it. The CDR3 covers 17 residues. Germline loops: CDR1 LGHDT, CDR2 YNNKEL (reference sequence).

J is TRBJ1-1 and V is TRBV27; TCRdb indicates TRBD1, and absent DNA this call remains unverified. From germline, CDR1 is MNHEY and CDR2 SMNVEV (reference sequence). The CDR3 is made up of 16 amino acids. CDR3 sequence reads: CASYGLPGTRRAEAFF.

The chain carries TRBV9 and TRBJ2-5; TCRdb's D gene call, TRBD1, goes unchecked for lack of DNA. Germline V gene sequence: CDR1 SGDLS, CDR2 YYNGEE. This CDR3 has 16 amino acids. The CDR3 is CASVPGQGGLLETQYF.

This CDR3 reads CASSLYRNQPQHF. The V and J genes are TRBV5-5 and TRBJ1-5. Per germline, CDR1 SGHKS and CDR2 YYEKEE (reference sequence). The CDR3 has 13 amino acids.

The chain combines TRBV19 with TRBJ2-3; TCRdb designates TRBD2, a call that cannot be tested without DNA. The CDR3 consists of 13 residues. The V gene's germline CDR1 is LNHDA and CDR2 SQIVND (reference sequence). The CDR3 is CASSSRTKDTQYF.

CDR3 amino acids: CASSRARGSYEQYF. This chain links TRBV4-1 with TRBJ2-7; the D gene TCRdb calls, TRBD2, cannot be checked with no DNA. The CDR3 is 14 amino acids. Germline assignment: CDR1 MGHRA and CDR2 YSYEKL.

J is TRBJ2-5 and V is TRBV5-1; TCRdb picks TRBD1, but there is no DNA to check that call. CDR1 is SGHRS and CDR2 is YFSETQ in the germline V gene. The CDR3 extends over 13 amino acids. The CDR3 here is CASSSGQGETQYF.

This chain uses TRBV2 with TRBJ1-2; the D call from TCRdb, TRBD1, cannot be confirmed without DNA. CDR3 size: 15 residues. Per the germline V gene, CDR1 is SNHLY and CDR2 is FYNNEI. CDR3 residues: CASSEYGGANYGYTF.

Here the CDR3 reads CASSYSRDEQFF. The V call is TRBV6-5, the J call TRBJ2-1. This CDR3 comprises 12 residues. Germline CDR1 and CDR2: MNHEY and SVGAGI.

V usage is TRBV27 and J usage is TRBJ2-7; TCRdb reports TRBD2, a call that lacks DNA to check it against. The CDR3 is 16 residues long. CDR1 MNHEY and CDR2 SMNVEV come from the germline V gene (reference sequence). Here the CDR3 reads CASMTVAGLAAYEQYF.

The chain carries TRBV11-2 and TRBJ2-1; the TCRdb D gene call, TRBD2, has no DNA to confirm it. Per germline, CDR1 SGHAT and CDR2 FQNNGV. The CDR3 totals 16 residues. The CDR3 reads CASSLRAPEGYNEQFF.

This sequence joins TRBV28 and TRBJ2-2; as DNA is missing, the TRBD1 call by TCRdb cannot be tested. Looked up from germline, CDR1 is MDHEN and CDR2 is SYDVKM. CDR3 length equals 14 residues. This CDR3 is CASSWTGLGGELFF.

The rearrangement joins TRBV2 to TRBJ2-7; TCRdb's D call of TRBD1 is untestable without DNA. The germline gives CDR1 SNHLY, CDR2 FYNNEI. CDR3 size: 11 residues. CDR3 in amino acids: CASTPGHEQYF.

The CDR3 here is CATGEVRGTDTQYF. The chain is built from TRBV10-3 and TRBJ2-3; TCRdb's D gene call, TRBD2, goes unchecked for lack of DNA. The length of the CDR3 is 14 residues. Germline assignment: CDR1 ENHRY and CDR2 SYGVKD.